The 6 T cell receptor beta chains below come from one sample, sequenced in a study of T cells in localized non-small cell lung cancer. Sequenced by immunoSEQ multiplex PCR; TCRdb stores in-frame clones only, minus some. This sample has about 76,000 clones; 84% occur once, and the top ten carry around 1.3%. Sequences were derived from peripheral blood, sampled before any cancer treatment. The receptors were gathered from a female donor of 60 years or more with stage I lung adenocarcinoma.

V and J are TRBV5-1 and TRBJ2-3; possible D gene TRBD1, 6 bases. This CDR3 comprises 14 residues. Trimming took off 3 bases at V and 2 bases at J, with 10 bases between the two ends. Per the germline V gene, CDR1 is SGHRS and CDR2 is YFSETQ. The CDR3 coding sequence is TGCGCCAGCAGCTGGGGACAAAACACAGATACGCAGTATTTT. Protein product: CASSWGQNTDTQYF.

The rearrangement uses TRBV10-2 and TRBJ1-2; D is ambiguous. The germline gives CDR1 WSHSY, CDR2 SAAADI. Trimming pared 5 bases from V and 10 bases from J, leaving 14 bases between. CDR3 length: 12 residues. This chain's CDR3 is CASSWGNTDYTF. CDR3 DNA: TGCGCCAGCAGTTGGGGTAATACCGACTACACCTTC.

The rearrangement uses TRBV18 and TRBJ2-3, with D possibly matching TRBD2 (6 bases). CDR3 length: 14 residues. Germline CDR1 is KGHSH and CDR2 is LQKENI. V was clipped by 8 bases and J by 5 bases, with 17 bases between them. The CDR3 spells CASTETQGGDTQYF. CDR3 nucleotides: TGTGCCAGCACAGAAACGCAGGGAGGAGATACGCAGTATTTT.

The CDR3 DNA is TGTGCCAGCTCACAGGGGAGAGATGAAAAACTGTTTTTT. Its translation: CASSQGRDEKLFF. The chain has TRBV18 and TRBJ1-4; TRBD1 is a possible D gene (5 bases). The germline V gene has CDR1 KGHSH and CDR2 LQKENI. The ends were cut back, 4 bases at V and 6 bases at J, with 9 bases in the middle. This CDR3 contains 13 residues.

This chain links TRBV15 with TRBJ1-6; 8 nucleotides align to TRBD1. Losses at the gene ends were 0 bases for V and 7 bases for J; bases not matched to a gene: 2. This CDR3 is built from 15 residues. Per germline, CDR1 LNHNV and CDR2 YYDKDF (reference sequence). The CDR3 loop is CATSRERQGNSPLHF. CDR3 bases: TGTGCCACCAGCAGAGAACGACAGGGGAATTCACCCCTCCACTTT.

Concerning this clone: Germline and junction disagree at one end, which may indicate a read error. The V gene is TRBV28, the J gene TRBJ2-3; TRBD2 aligns across 8 bases. Germline V gene lookup returns CDR1 MDHEN and CDR2 SYDVKM. The CDR3 totals 11 residues. The CDR3 bases are TGTGCCAGCAGTTTTGACGGGAGGGCCACATTT. Translated: CASSFDGRATF. Complete variable domain (other parts from reference TRBV28 and TRBJ2-3): DVKVTQSSRYLVKRTGEKVFLECVQDMDHENMFWYRQDPGLGLRLIYFSYDVKMKEKGDIPEGYSVSREKKERFSLILESASTNQTSMYLCASSFDGRATFGPGTRLTVL.